Following are 19 T cell receptor beta chains from one sample sequenced in a study of shared clonotypes between healthy human individuals. Method: immunoSEQ multiplex PCR; TCRdb's copy keeps in-frame clones and lacks some. In the table there are millions of clones, around 96% of which are singletons. Naive CD8 populations comprised CD45RO-negative cells positively selected for CCR7, excluding terminally differentiated effector memory CD45RA+ cells. Specimen: naive CD8+ T cells sorted from blood. These receptors were taken from a man aged 18-30 years in good health.

This clone appeared a single time. The chain links TRBV4-1 to TRBJ2-7; D is unclear. CDR3 size: 15 residues. In germline, CDR1 is MGHRA, CDR2 YSYEKL. V was pared by 2 bases and J by 1 base, with 12 bases between. CDR3 loop: CASSQQAVGSYEQYF. The CDR3 nucleotides are TGCGCCAGCAGCCAACAAGCCGTTGGGTCCTACGAGCAGTACTTC.

The chain has TRBV9 and TRBJ1-1; D not resolved. The CDR3 length is 13 residues. CDR1 SGDLS and CDR2 YYNGEE come from the germline V gene. The germline V and J ends were trimmed by 1 base and 0 bases, with 4 bases remaining between them. CDR3 protein: CASSVMMNTEAFF. DNA for the CDR3: TGTGCCAGCAGCGTAATGATGAACACTGAAGCTTTCTTT.

The V and J genes are TRBV7-2 and TRBJ1-2; a weak D match, TRBD1 (5 bases). Germline V lookup: CDR1 SGHTA, CDR2 FQGNSA. The V gene lost 5 bases and the J gene lost 5 bases, with 18 bases spanning the gap. CDR3 length equals 15 residues. CDR3 region: CASSPGTSLGYGYTF. In nucleotides, the CDR3 is TGTGCCAGCAGCCCGGGGACTTCCCTGGGGTATGGCTACACCTTC.

In nucleotides, the CDR3 is TGTGCCAGCAGCAAACAGGAACTTAACACTGAAGCTTTCTTT. This codes for CASSKQELNTEAFF. The chain joins TRBV21-1 to TRBJ1-1; the DNA was not compared with TRBD1, the D call given in the table. TRBV21-1 is shown as a pseudogene. The CDR3 loop spans 14 amino acids.

V gene TRBV9 combines with J gene TRBJ2-5; 12 bases are shared with TRBD2. V shed 4 bases, J shed 5 bases, and the junction held 6 bases outside the gene matches. The length of the CDR3 is 15 residues. Germline-derived CDR1 and CDR2 are SGDLS and YYNGEE. The CDR3 sequence is CASSILAGGLETQYF. The CDR3 nucleotides read TGTGCCAGCAGCATCCTAGCGGGAGGGCTGGAGACCCAGTACTTC.

The J gene is TRBJ2-2, the V gene TRBV13; D unclear. Per the germline V gene, CDR1 is PRHDT and CDR2 is FYEKMQ (reference sequence). The CDR3 spans 14 residues. V dropped 1 base and J dropped 5 bases, with 8 bases sitting between them. The CDR3 is CASSLEGYTGELFF. In nucleotides, the CDR3 is TGTGCCAGCAGCTTAGAGGGTTATACCGGGGAGCTGTTTTTT.

This clone was seen more than once but under ten times. This rearrangement joins TRBV7-3 to TRBJ2-7; D call uncertain. The germline gives CDR1 SGHTA, CDR2 FQGTGA. Trimming removed 0 bases from V and 5 bases from J, with 11 bases in between. CDR3 length: 14 residues. Written as DNA, the CDR3 is TGTGCCAGCAGCTTAACTGTGGGTCTCAACGAGCAGTACTTC. This gives the protein CASSLTVGLNEQYF.

V gene TRBV5-3 combines with J gene TRBJ2-5, with 8 positions matching TRBD1. TRBV5-3 is recorded as an ORF, its role being uncertain. The CDR3 is made up of 15 amino acids. V was clipped by 2 bases and J by 5 bases; unmatched bases: 8. The CDR3 DNA reads TGTGCCAGAAGCTTCGTGACAGGGGTCCGCGAGACCCAGTACTTC. This codes for CARSFVTGVRETQYF.

The CDR3 DNA follows: TGTGCCAGCAGCGCCATACAGGGGGCGTCGGGCACCGGGGAGCTGTTTTTT. Protein sequence: CASSAIQGASGTGELFF. V gene TRBV9 combines with J gene TRBJ2-2; 9 positions match TRBD1. Trimming removed 3 bases from V and 4 bases from J; junction bases left unmatched: 10. CDR3 length: 17 residues. Germline V gene sequence: CDR1 SGDLS, CDR2 YYNGEE.

This chain links TRBV10-2 with TRBJ1-2; D is unresolved. CDR3 length: 14 residues. Germline CDR1 reads WSHSY; CDR2 reads SAAADI. The V end lost 2 bases, the J end lost 3 bases, and 10 bases lay between the germline ends. The CDR3: CASSEHGSYYGYTF. CDR3 nucleotides: TGCGCCAGCAGTGAGCATGGCAGCTACTATGGCTACACCTTC.

The chain links TRBV5-1 to TRBJ2-3; the match to TRBD2 covers 9 bases. Germline V gene data show CDR1 as SGHRS and CDR2 as YFSETQ. CDR3 length equals 16 residues. V was pared by 0 bases and J by 4 bases, with 6 bases of the junction left unmatched. The chain's CDR3 is CASSLEPSGNPDTQYF. The CDR3 nucleotides read TGCGCCAGCAGCTTGGAACCTAGCGGGAATCCAGATACGCAGTATTTT.

This clone was seen only once. This sequence joins TRBV2 and TRBJ2-1; 11 nucleotides align to TRBD1. The CDR3 has 14 residues. The ends lost 8 bases at V and 8 bases at J; junction bases unmatched: 8. Per germline, CDR1 SNHLY and CDR2 FYNNEI. In DNA form, the CDR3 reads TGTGCCAGCTCAGCGGACAGGGGGCTTTATGAGCAGTTCTTC. It translates to CASSADRGLYEQFF. Complete variable domain (other parts from reference TRBV2 and TRBJ2-1): EPEVTQTPSHQVTQMGQEVILRCVPISNHLYFYWYRQILGQKVEFLVSFYNNEISEKSEIFDDQFSVERPDGSNFTLKIRSTKLEDSAMYFCASSADRGLYEQFFGPGTRLTVL.

The V gene is TRBV7-2, the J gene TRBJ2-7; TRBD1 is a possible D gene (7 bases). CDR1 SGHTA and CDR2 FQGNSA come from the germline V gene. The length of the CDR3 is 14 residues. V was shortened by 4 bases and J by 2 bases, with 12 bases between the two germline ends. The DNA of the CDR3 is TGTGCCAGCAGCTGGGGGGACAGCACCTACGAGCAGTACTTC. This gives the protein CASSWGDSTYEQYF.

This rearrangement joins TRBV6-5 to TRBJ2-1; a possible D gene is TRBD2 (6 bases). The CDR3 spans 16 residues. V lost 0 bases to trimming and J lost 3 bases, with 12 bases between them. Germline lookup yields CDR1 MNHEY and CDR2 SVGAGI. In DNA, the CDR3 is TGTGCCAGCAGTTACTCGTCGGGAGAATTCTACAATGAGCAGTTCTTC. Translating it yields CASSYSSGEFYNEQFF.

Notes on this clone: The sample carries other DNA sequences with the same CDR3. The chain uses TRBV10-3 and TRBJ1-2; D remains unclear. The CDR3 totals 13 residues. V shed 0 bases and J shed 5 bases, with 7 bases lying between them. Germline CDR1 ENHRY, CDR2 SYGVKD. CDR3 DNA: TGTGCCATCAGTGAGTCGGCGGCTTATGGCTACACCTTC. Encoded protein: CAISESAAYGYTF.

The V gene is TRBV4-1, the J gene TRBJ2-7; D is possibly TRBD2 (5 bases). Germline V gene sequence: CDR1 MGHRA, CDR2 YSYEKL. V was clipped by 0 bases and J by 3 bases, with 12 bases between them. There are 15 residues in the CDR3. The chain's CDR3 is CASSQDRGFFYEQYF. The CDR3 coding sequence is TGCGCCAGCAGCCAAGATCGAGGGTTCTTCTACGAGCAGTACTTC.

This chain joins TRBV19 and TRBJ1-1; no definite D call. The V end was cut by 11 bases, the J end by 0 bases, with 13 bases between. The length of the CDR3 is 13 residues. Germline V gene sequence: CDR1 LNHDA, CDR2 SQIVND (reference sequence). The CDR3 protein is CAVQDLMNTEAFF. In DNA, the CDR3 is TGTGCCGTTCAGGACCTTATGAACACTGAAGCTTTCTTT.

The genes are TRBV30 and TRBJ1-1; D not resolved. The CDR3 contains 13 residues. The V gene's germline CDR1 is GTSNPN and CDR2 SVGIG (reference sequence). Trimming removed 4 bases from V and 1 base from J, with 10 bases in between. CDR3 region: CAWNYEGNTEAFF. The CDR3, as DNA: TGTGCCTGGAACTATGAGGGGAACACTGAAGCTTTCTTT.

The rearrangement uses TRBV4-3 and TRBJ2-7, with 9 bases aligning to TRBD1. CDR3 length: 15 residues. Germline CDR1 and CDR2: LGHNA and YSLEER. J was trimmed by 3 bases and V by 4 bases; bases with no gene match: 7. The CDR3 is CASSPSSDRGYEQYF. The CDR3 region has the DNA TGCGCCAGCAGCCCATCTTCGGACAGGGGCTACGAGCAGTACTTC.